The clone carrying this T cell receptor (beta chain) was seen only a few times. Antigen specificity is unknown. Unique molecular identifiers were present on the cDNA, which also gained a universal primer site by template switching. One entry per CDR3 protein, called by TCRdb with MiXCR from the 5' RACE reads. In the table there are approximately 690,000 distinct CDR3 sequences, approximately 6.1% of which are singletons. The sample originates from a study of identical twins. Regarding the study as a whole: Memory repertoires lacked the insertion deficit that abundant cord blood beta clonotypes showed. Out-of-frame TCR alpha sharing observed in monozygotic twins exceeded model estimates. A cross-sectional statistical analysis, not follow-up of the same donors, supported the conclusions.

This TCR came from a man in his late teens or twenties in good health. The sequenced material came from naive T cells sorted from blood.

The CDR3 spells CSARPLAGGTYNEQFF. In DNA, the CDR3 is TGCAGTGCTAGGCCCCTAGCTGGAGGGACCTACAATGAGCAGTTCTTC. The rearrangement uses TRBV20-1 and TRBJ2-1; tentative D call: TRBD2 (6 bases). Germline-derived CDR1 and CDR2 are DFQATT and SNEGSKA (reference sequence). CDR3 length equals 16 residues. Trimming took 3 bases from V and 2 from J, leaving 17 bases between them.